This record covers a single T cell receptor (beta chain). This sample stems from a study of T cells after yellow fever vaccination. The V gene lost 1 base and the J gene lost 2 bases, with 12 bases spanning the gap. Germline CDR1 reads SGHAT; CDR2 reads FQNNGV. This CDR3 has 16 amino acids. Using its own MiXCR run on the 5' RACE reads, TCRdb lists one record per CDR3 protein. The table has around 590,000 distinct CDR3 sequences, 12% seen once. The rearrangement joins TRBV11-2 to TRBJ2-1; D uncertain. The specimen was PBMCs, collected on the day of the yellow fever booster vaccination. The receptor was derived from a man in his thirties or forties who received the YFV17D yellow fever vaccine. In nucleotides, the CDR3 is TGTGCCAGCAGCTTAGGGGTCGGGTCTACCTACAATGAGCAGTTCTTC. Its translation: CASSLGVGSTYNEQFF.